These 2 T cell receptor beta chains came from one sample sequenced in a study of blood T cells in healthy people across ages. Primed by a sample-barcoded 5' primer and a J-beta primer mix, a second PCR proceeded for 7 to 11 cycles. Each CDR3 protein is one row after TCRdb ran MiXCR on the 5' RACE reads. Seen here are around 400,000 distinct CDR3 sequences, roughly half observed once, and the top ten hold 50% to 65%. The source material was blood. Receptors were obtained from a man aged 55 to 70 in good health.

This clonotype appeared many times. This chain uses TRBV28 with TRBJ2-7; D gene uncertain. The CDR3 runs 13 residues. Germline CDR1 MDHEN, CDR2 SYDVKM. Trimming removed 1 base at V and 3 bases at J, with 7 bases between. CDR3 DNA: TGTGCCAGCAGTTTATCCGGACGCTACGAGCAGTACTTC. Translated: CASSLSGRYEQYF. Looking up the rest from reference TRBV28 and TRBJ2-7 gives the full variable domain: DVKVTQSSRYLVKRTGEKVFLECVQDMDHENMFWYRQDPGLGLRLIYFSYDVKMKEKGDIPEGYSVSREKKERFSLILESASTNQTSMYLCASSLSGRYEQYFGPGTRLTVT.

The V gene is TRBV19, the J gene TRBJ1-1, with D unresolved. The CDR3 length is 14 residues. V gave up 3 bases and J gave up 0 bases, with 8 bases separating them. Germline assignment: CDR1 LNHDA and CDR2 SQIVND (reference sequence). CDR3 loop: CASSMRAMNTEAFF. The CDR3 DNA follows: TGTGCCAGTAGTATGAGGGCCATGAACACTGAAGCTTTCTTT.